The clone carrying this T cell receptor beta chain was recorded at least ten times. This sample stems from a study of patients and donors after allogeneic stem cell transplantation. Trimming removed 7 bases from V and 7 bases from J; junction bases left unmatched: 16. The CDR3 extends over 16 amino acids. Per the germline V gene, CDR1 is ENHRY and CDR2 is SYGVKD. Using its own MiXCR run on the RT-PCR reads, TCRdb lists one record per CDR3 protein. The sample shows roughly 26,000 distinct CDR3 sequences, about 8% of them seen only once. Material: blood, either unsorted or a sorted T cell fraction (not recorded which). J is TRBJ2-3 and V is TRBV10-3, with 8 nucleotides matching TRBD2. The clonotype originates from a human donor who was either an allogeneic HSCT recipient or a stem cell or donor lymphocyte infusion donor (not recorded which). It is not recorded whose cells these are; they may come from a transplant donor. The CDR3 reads CAIKQGGGGPQNTQYF. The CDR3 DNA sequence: TGTGCCATCAAGCAGGGTGGCGGGGGGCCCCAAAATACGCAGTATTTT.